This T cell receptor (beta chain) was captured in a study of blood T cell repertoires in COVID-19. Generated by immunoSEQ multiplex PCR, the TCRdb table keeps only in-frame clones and is missing some. The sample yields a few hundred thousand clones, about 87% seen once. Germline V gives CDR1 SGHNT, CDR2 YENEEA. The CDR3 loop spans 14 amino acids. Trimming stripped 5 bases from V and 1 base from J, with 12 bases between. The origin of this receptor is a woman aged 45-60 years with COVID-19, enrolled during active disease. Sequencing was carried out using peripheral blood. The chain uses TRBV11-3 and TRBJ2-7, with no clear D. CDR3 region: CASSRKAGSYEQYF. For the CDR3, the DNA is TGTGCCAGCAGCCGTAAAGCAGGTTCCTACGAGCAGTACTTC.